Listed below are T cell receptor beta chains from one sample, sequenced in a study of identical twins. TCRdb itself ran the 5' RACE reads through MiXCR, one entry per CDR3 protein. This table has 200,000 to 250,000 distinct CDR3 sequences, approximately 12% appearing once. The sample was also linked to a second study, of yellow fever vaccine responses in identical twins.

Sample: memory (CD45RO+) T cells sorted from blood. These receptors were taken from a woman between 18 and 30 years old in good health. The CDR3 runs from the conserved cysteine through the conserved F or W. The D gene is left open where the match is weak. Only some rows state a clone size, as once, few, many or a class for expanded clones.

TRBV4-2	-	many	TRBJ2-1	CASSPGLNEQFF	TGTGCCAGCAGCCCCGGTCTCAATGAGCAGTTCTTC
TRBV20-1	-	few	TRBJ2-7	CSASEGGKGEQYF	TGCAGTGCTAGTGAGGGGGGGAAGGGCGAGCAGTACTTC
TRBV7-2	TRBD2	-	TRBJ2-1	CASSLSGTSGGQNEQFF	TGTGCCAGCAGCTTAAGTGGGACTAGCGGGGGGCAAAATGAGCAGTTCTTC
TRBV7-2	-	-	TRBJ2-5	CASSVEGTRGAQETQYF	TGTGCCAGCAGCGTTGAAGGGACAAGGGGAGCTCAAGAGACCCAGTACTTC
TRBV5-1	-	-	TRBJ1-6	CASAGSSSYNSPLHF	TGCGCCAGCGCGGGGTCCAGCTCCTATAATTCACCCCTCCACTTT
TRBV2	TRBD1	-	TRBJ2-3	CASFRAGGADTQYF	TGTGCCAGCTTCAGGGCAGGGGGCGCAGATACGCAGTATTTT
TRBV3-1	TRBD2	many	TRBJ2-7	CASSPSGLAREQYF	TGTGCCAGCAGTCCTAGTGGACTAGCGAGGGAGCAGTACTTC
TRBV29-1	TRBD2	few	TRBJ2-1	CSVRGGNYNEQFF	TGCAGCGTCCGGGGGGGGAACTACAATGAGCAGTTCTTC
TRBV6-5	-	-	TRBJ1-4	CATGGGQKLFF	TGTGCCACCGGGGGGGGGCAAAAACTGTTTTTT
TRBV12-3/TRBV12-4	TRBD1	few	TRBJ2-2	CASRISGTGVTGELFF	TGTGCCAGCAGGATCTCCGGGACAGGGGTAACCGGGGAGCTGTTTTTT
TRBV7-9	-	-	TRBJ2-3	CASSLAGDLATDTQYF	TGTGCCAGCAGCTTAGCGGGGGACCTAGCCACAGATACGCAGTATTTT
TRBV6-1	TRBD2	-	TRBJ2-7	CASSKGLAGAYEQYF	TGTGCCAGCAGTAAGGGACTAGCGGGGGCCTACGAGCAGTACTTC
TRBV19	TRBD1	-	TRBJ1-1	CASSTKRGTGVDTEAFF	TGTGCCAGTAGTACGAAGCGGGGGACAGGGGTGGACACTGAAGCTTTCTTT
TRBV6-1	-	-	TRBJ2-1	CASSAQPGPSHNEQFF	TGTGCCAGCAGTGCCCAACCGGGACCAAGTCATAATGAGCAGTTCTTC
TRBV29-1	-	few	TRBJ1-5	CSVGDLDQPQHF	TGCAGCGTTGGGGACTTGGATCAGCCCCAGCATTTT
TRBV2	-	few	TRBJ2-5	CASSEAGESETQYF	TGTGCCAGCAGTGAAGCTGGGGAGTCAGAGACCCAGTACTTC
TRBV2	-	many	TRBJ2-1	CASRSDSRGYNEQFF	TGTGCCAGCAGATCCGACAGCCGCGGCTACAATGAGCAGTTCTTC
TRBV7-8	TRBD1	few	TRBJ2-7	CASSPRQGAFYEQYF	TGTGCCAGCAGCCCAAGACAGGGGGCCTTCTACGAGCAGTACTTC
TRBV3-1	-	-	TRBJ2-5	CASSLDWRGRGQYF	TGTGCCAGCAGCCTGGATTGGCGGGGAAGGGGCCAGTACTTC
TRBV10-3	-	many	TRBJ2-3	CAISEGGTDTQYF	TGTGCCATCTCAGAGGGCGGCACAGATACGCAGTATTTT
TRBV20-1	TRBD2	few	TRBJ2-5	CSARVGVGAGGPETQYF	TGCAGTGCTAGAGTGGGGGTGGGAGCGGGGGGGCCCGAGACCCAGTACTTC
TRBV4-3	TRBD2	few	TRBJ2-5	CASSRSLLAGAGQETQYF	TGCGCCAGCAGCCGCTCATTACTAGCGGGAGCAGGTCAAGAGACCCAGTACTTC
TRBV3-1	TRBD2	many	TRBJ2-7	CASSQRLAGGSYEQYF	TGTGCCAGCAGCCAACGACTAGCGGGAGGGTCCTACGAGCAGTACTTC
TRBV7-2	-	few	TRBJ2-7	CASSLGGGGPWEQYF	TGTGCCAGCAGCTTAGGAGGTGGAGGGCCGTGGGAGCAGTACTTC
TRBV7-9	-	-	TRBJ1-4	CASSLASTSEKLFF	TGTGCCAGCAGCTTAGCGAGCACCAGTGAAAAACTGTTTTTT
TRBV3-1	-	few	TRBJ1-6	CASSQDRTGSSPLHF	TGTGCCAGCAGCCAAGATCGAACAGGGAGCTCACCCCTCCACTTT
TRBV6-2/TRBV6-3	TRBD1	-	TRBJ1-1	CASSSGTGRNTEAFF	TGTGCCAGCAGCTCCGGGACAGGCCGAAACACTGAAGCTTTCTTT
TRBV11-2	TRBD1	-	TRBJ2-3	CASSSGGGQGVTDTQYF	TGTGCCAGCAGCTCCGGCGGTGGACAGGGTGTAACAGATACGCAGTATTTT
TRBV28	-	many	TRBJ2-1	CASRHSSRNEQFF	TGTGCCAGCAGACATTCGAGTCGCAATGAGCAGTTCTTC
TRBV25-1	-	-	TRBJ2-5	CASSDIRDVRETQYF	TGTGCCAGCAGTGACATCCGGGACGTGCGGGAGACCCAGTACTTC
TRBV6-1	TRBD1	-	TRBJ1-2	CASSPLTGGVLGYTF	TGTGCCAGCAGTCCGTTGACAGGGGGCGTATTGGGCTACACCTTC
TRBV20-1	-	once	TRBJ2-7	CSVEGSTYEQYF	TGCAGTGTGGAGGGTTCCACCTACGAGCAGTACTTC
TRBV5-6	-	-	TRBJ2-7	CASSLEFDEQYF	TGTGCCAGCAGCTTGGAGTTCGACGAGCAGTACTTC
TRBV7-6	TRBD1	-	TRBJ2-7	CASSPGTASSYEQYF	TGTGCCAGCAGCCCTGGGACAGCCAGCTCCTACGAGCAGTACTTC
TRBV3-1	-	-	TRBJ2-2	CASSHRTGFGELFF	TGTGCCAGCAGCCACAGAACAGGGTTCGGGGAGCTGTTTTTT
TRBV6-1	TRBD2	many	TRBJ2-1	CASRELAGGYNEQFF	TGTGCCAGCAGAGAACTAGCGGGGGGTTACAATGAGCAGTTCTTC
TRBV20-1	-	once	TRBJ2-3	CSARGRGRDTQYF	TGCAGTGCTAGAGGCCGGGGTCGAGATACGCAGTATTTT